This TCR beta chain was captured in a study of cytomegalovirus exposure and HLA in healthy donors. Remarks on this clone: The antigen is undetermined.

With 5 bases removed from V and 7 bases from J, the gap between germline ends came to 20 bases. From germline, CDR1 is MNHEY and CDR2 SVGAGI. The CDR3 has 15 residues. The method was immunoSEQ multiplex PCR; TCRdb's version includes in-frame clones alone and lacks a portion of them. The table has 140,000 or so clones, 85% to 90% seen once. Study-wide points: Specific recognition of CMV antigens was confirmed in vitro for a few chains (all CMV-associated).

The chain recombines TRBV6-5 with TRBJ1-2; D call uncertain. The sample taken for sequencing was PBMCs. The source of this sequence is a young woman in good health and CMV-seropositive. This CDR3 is CASSPGGFDHSGYTF. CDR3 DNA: TGTGCCAGCAGTCCAGGAGGGTTTGATCACTCTGGCTACACCTTC.